This T cell receptor (beta chain) stems from a study of blood T cell repertoires in COVID-19. Looking at the study overall: Sites across the United States, Italy and Spain contributed samples from acute and convalescent COVID-19. PBMCs, B-cell-depleted T cells, or T cells provided the cDNA or gDNA that made up the material.

Authors' methods: By means of reference gene primer amplification, nucleated cell counts were estimated. Generated by immunoSEQ multiplex PCR, the TCRdb table keeps only in-frame clones and is missing some. That table supplies the V and J calls and clone size; D and trimming were determined from the DNA. Of 220,000 or so clones listed, less than 90% are singletons. The V segment lost 4 bases and the J segment 7 bases; nucleotides outside the gene matches: 23. This CDR3 region has 19 residues. Germline CDR1 is SGHRS and CDR2 is YFSETQ. The sample comprised peripheral blood. The receptor was isolated from a woman aged 55-70 years who had recovered from COVID-19. The chain couples TRBV5-1 to TRBJ2-7; 10 bases are shared with TRBD1. The CDR3 nucleotides are TGCGCCAGCAGCCGGAAACCGGGACAGGGGACTATAGAAATTCGGGAGCAGTACTTC. This codes for CASSRKPGQGTIEIREQYF.